This TCR beta chain comes out of a study of post-analysis software for immune sequencing data. Study overall: Relapsing-remitting, secondary progressive and progressive-relapsing multiple sclerosis were all included among the disease courses.

The library was made from cDNA and included unique molecular identifiers. The source material, roughly 0.9 to 11 million T cells, gave rise to approximately 520,000 cDNA molecules. TCRdb reprocessed the PCR reads via MiXCR and lists one record per CDR3 protein. The sample has roughly 540,000 distinct CDR3 sequences, approximately 31% seen once. Comment on this clonotype: Its antigen is currently unknown.

This CDR3 contains 15 residues. Trimming took off 2 bases at V and 0 bases at J, with 12 bases between the two ends. CDR1 and CDR2 (germline): SQVTM, ANQGSEA. Study-wide findings and caveats: Controls showed significantly higher normalized Chao1 diversity than did multiple sclerosis patients. TRBV5-6, TRBV5-1 and TRBV20-1 were among four or five TRBV segments more frequent in patients than controls.

Sample: blood. The chain combines TRBV29-1 with TRBJ2-3; no reliable D call. The sequence was obtained from a girl aged 2-17 years with multiple sclerosis. DNA for the CDR3: TGCAGCGTTGAACTGACGTCCCCTAGCACAGATACGCAGTATTTT. It specifies CSVELTSPSTDTQYF.